Presented here are 14 T cell receptor beta chains from one specimen sequenced in a study of Siglec-9 on CD8 T cells in melanoma. Here immunoSEQ multiplex PCR was the method, and the copy in TCRdb shows in-frame clones only, minus some. Here the sample spans about 36,000 clones, roughly four fifths being singletons. Material for sequencing was Siglec-9- CD8+ T cells sorted from blood. The receptors come from a human donor in good health.

This clone was picked up a small number of times. The chain combines TRBV5-8 with TRBJ1-5; D may be TRBD1 (6 bases). Germline CDR1 is SGHTS and CDR2 is YDEGEE. Trimming took 0 bases from V and 1 from J, leaving 8 bases between them. The CDR3 loop spans 15 amino acids. For the CDR3, the DNA is TGTGCCAGCAGCTTGGTGGGGGCGAGCAATCAGCCCCAGCATTTT. This encodes CASSLVGASNQPQHF. The full variable domain, its missing parts supplied by reference TRBV5-8 and TRBJ1-5, is EAGVTQSPTHLIKTRGQQATLRCSPISGHTSVYWYQQALGLGLQFLLWYDEGEERNRGNFPPRFSGRQFPNYSSELNVNALELEDSALYLCASSLVGASNQPQHFGDGTRLSIL.

The chain recombines TRBV5-6 with TRBJ1-2, with D possibly being TRBD1 (5 bases). This CDR3 spans 14 amino acids. Germline CDR1 is SGHDT and CDR2 is YYEEEE. Trimming took off 3 bases at V and 2 bases at J, with 11 bases between the two ends. CDR3 region: CASSWWGSNYGYTF. The CDR3 coding sequence is TGTGCCAGCAGCTGGTGGGGGTCGAACTATGGCTACACCTTC.

The chain joins TRBV10-1 to TRBJ2-3; D uncertain. Germline V gene sequence: CDR1 WNHNN, CDR2 SYGVQD (reference sequence). The V gene lost 3 bases and the J gene lost 0 bases, with 10 bases spanning the gap. The CDR3 has 15 amino acids. This CDR3 reads CASSEQDPSTDTQYF. CDR3 DNA: TGCGCCAGCAGTGAACAAGACCCTAGCACAGATACGCAGTATTTT.

This clone appeared once. This chain connects TRBV6-5 to TRBJ1-5; unclear D gene. CDR3 length: 15 residues. Trimming left V 0 bases short and J 9 bases short, with 15 bases between. In germline, CDR1 is MNHEY, CDR2 SVGAGI. The CDR3 reads CASSYSRAGKGPQHF. Here the CDR3 DNA reads TGTGCCAGCAGTTACTCGAGGGCAGGCAAAGGGCCCCAGCATTTT.

The genes are TRBV7-8 and TRBJ2-2; TRBD2 agrees at 13 bases. The trim removed 5 bases at V and 0 bases at J, leaving 3 bases unmatched. This CDR3 spans 17 amino acids. CDR1 and CDR2 (germline): SGHVS, FQNEAQ. CDR3 in DNA: TGTGCCAGCAGCACACTAGCGGGGGGGCCGAACACCGGGGAGCTGTTTTTT. Translation: CASSTLAGGPNTGELFF.

CDR3 protein: CASSVVSGAGELFF. The CDR3 coding sequence is TGTGCCAGCAGCGTAGTATCGGGCGCCGGGGAGCTGTTTTTT. The chain couples TRBV9 to TRBJ2-2, with no clear D. The CDR3 runs to 14 residues. Germline CDR1 reads SGDLS; CDR2 reads YYNGEE. V lost 0 bases, J lost 6 bases, and 9 bases lay in between.

Concerning this clone: This sample includes further DNA sequences coding for the same CDR3. V usage is TRBV5-1 and J usage is TRBJ1-1; possible D gene TRBD1, 6 bases. Germline CDR1 and CDR2: SGHRS and YFSETQ. This CDR3 has 12 amino acids. The germline V and J ends were trimmed by 0 bases and 8 bases, with 8 bases remaining between them. The DNA of the CDR3 is TGCGCCAGCAGCTTGGAAGGGACAGAAGCTTTCTTT. Amino acid sequence: CASSLEGTEAFF.

This clone appeared a few times. The chain combines TRBV7-9 with TRBJ1-5; TRBD1 matches 8 bases. CDR1 SEHNR and CDR2 FQNEAQ come from the germline V gene (reference sequence). V was clipped by 4 bases and J by 0 bases; unmatched bases: 2. The length of the CDR3 is 15 residues. The CDR3 DNA reads TGTGCCAGCAGCTCACAGGGGGTTAGCAATCAGCCCCAGCATTTT. It is translated as CASSSQGVSNQPQHF.

This sequence joins TRBV30 and TRBJ2-1; the D gene is possibly TRBD1 (6 bases). The CDR3 extends over 15 amino acids. Germline CDR1 and CDR2: GTSNPN and SVGIG (reference sequence). Trimming stripped 5 bases from V and 4 bases from J, with 18 bases between. In nucleotides, the CDR3 is TGTGCCTGGTCGTGGGGGACATCGGTGTACAATGAGCAGTTCTTC. Translated: CAWSWGTSVYNEQFF.

V is TRBV5-6 and J is TRBJ1-2; 9 bases match TRBD1. Trimming removed 4 bases from V and 3 bases from J; junction bases left unmatched: 4. This CDR3 comprises 14 residues. Germline CDR1 reads SGHDT; CDR2 reads YYEEEE. The CDR3 nucleotides read TGTGCCAGCAGCACCGGGACAGGGTACTATGGCTACACCTTC. Translating it yields CASSTGTGYYGYTF.

The rearrangement links TRBV19 to TRBJ2-1; possible D gene TRBD1, 6 bases. Per germline, CDR1 LNHDA and CDR2 SQIVND (reference sequence). This CDR3 has 17 amino acids. Trimming took 1 base from V and 0 from J, leaving 13 bases between them. The CDR3, as DNA: TGTGCCAGTAGTATAGGGTCAGGGGATCGCTCCTACAATGAGCAGTTCTTC. Its protein is CASSIGSGDRSYNEQFF.

The V call is TRBV5-8, the J call TRBJ1-1; TRBD1 might be the D (5 bases). Germline V lookup: CDR1 SGHTS, CDR2 YDEGEE. This CDR3 region has 13 residues. With 3 bases removed from V and 9 bases from J, the gap between germline ends came to 15 bases. CDR3 DNA sequence: TGTGCCAGCAGCTGGGGGACCGACTATAAAGCTTTCTTT. It specifies CASSWGTDYKAFF.

The genes are TRBV6-4 and TRBJ2-2, with unresolved D. Per the germline V gene, CDR1 is MRHNA and CDR2 is SNTAGT. V dropped 0 bases and J dropped 7 bases, with 9 bases sitting between them. This CDR3 contains 14 residues. CDR3 protein: CASSDSSEHGELFF. DNA of the CDR3: TGTGCCAGCAGTGACTCTTCCGAACACGGGGAGCTGTTTTTT.

This chain uses TRBV28 with TRBJ2-7; no clear D gene. The germline V gene has CDR1 MDHEN and CDR2 SYDVKM. The CDR3 extends over 14 amino acids. With 2 bases removed from V and 2 bases from J, the gap between germline ends came to 10 bases. As DNA, the CDR3 is TGTGCCAGCAGTTTAGCGGAGTTGGCCTACGAGCAGTACTTC. Translating gives CASSLAELAYEQYF.